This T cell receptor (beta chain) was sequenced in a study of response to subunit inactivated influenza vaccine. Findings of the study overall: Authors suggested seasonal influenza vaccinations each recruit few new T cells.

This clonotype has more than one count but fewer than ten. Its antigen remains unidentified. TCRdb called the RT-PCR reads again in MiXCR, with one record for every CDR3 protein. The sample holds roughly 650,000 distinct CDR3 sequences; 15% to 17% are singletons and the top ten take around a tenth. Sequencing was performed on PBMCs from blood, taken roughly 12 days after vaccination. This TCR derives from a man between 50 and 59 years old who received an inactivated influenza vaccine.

CDR3 in amino acids: CASSRHQDGNEKLFF. The CDR3 bases are TGTGCCAGCAGTCGCCACCAGGACGGGAATGAAAAACTGTTTTTT. This chain uses TRBV6-2 or TRBV6-3 with TRBJ1-4; D unclear. The ends were cut back, 5 bases at V and 5 bases at J, with 15 bases in the middle. The CDR3 covers 15 residues. CDR1 MNHEY and CDR2 SVGEGT come from the germline V gene.